This TCR beta chain appears in the sequencing data of a study of OX40 agonist ivuxolimab in advanced cancers. The method was immunoSEQ multiplex PCR; TCRdb's version includes in-frame clones alone and lacks a portion of them. This sample has 90,000 to 150,000 clones, with approximately 92% found just once. For this clone: The antigen is not known.

Overall study findings and caveats: Among the lowest levels of clonal expansion were found in partial responders at 0.1-3.0 mg/kg. Among some nonresponders, normalized T-cell clonal expansion was also low. Expanded clones belonging to CD8+ T cells outnumbered, on average, those of CD4+.

The germline V gene encodes CDR1 SGHAT and CDR2 FQNNGV. The CDR3 has 17 amino acids. V dropped 4 bases and J dropped 2; count of bases not matched to a gene: 10. Autoimmune disease history or systemic immunosuppression meant exclusion. The source material was CD4+ or CD8+ T cells sorted from blood, sampled in a trial of the OX40 agonist ivuxolimab. The receptor was derived from an adult with an advanced solid tumor such as melanoma, head and neck, liver or kidney cancer. The chain recombines TRBV11-2 with TRBJ2-5; 10 bases are a match to TRBD2. The CDR3 DNA reads TGTGCCAGCAGCTCCGGGAAGGGAGCGGGGGGGCAAGAGACCCAGTACTTC. Encoded protein: CASSSGKGAGGQETQYF.